Presented here are 2 T cell receptor beta chains from one specimen sequenced in a study of response to subunit inactivated influenza vaccine. TCRdb reprocessed the RT-PCR reads with MiXCR, giving one entry per CDR3 protein. The sample lists approximately 500,000 distinct CDR3 sequences, about an eighth occurring once. The sample consisted of PBMCs from blood, taken roughly 6 weeks after vaccination. All receptors come from a man aged 50 to 60 who received an inactivated influenza vaccine.

The rearrangement joins TRBV14 to TRBJ2-1; 11 nucleotides match TRBD2. Trimming took 4 bases from V and 6 from J; bases not matched to a gene: 11. This CDR3 spans 17 amino acids. Looked up from germline, CDR1 is SGHDN and CDR2 is FVKESK. CDR3 sequence: CASSRPGRLAGPNEQFF. Here the CDR3 DNA reads TGTGCCAGCAGCCGCCCGGGGAGACTAGCGGGGCCCAATGAGCAGTTCTTC.

The chain links TRBV11-2 to TRBJ2-7, with 8 bases matching TRBD1. Germline V gene sequence: CDR1 SGHAT, CDR2 FQNNGV. The J segment lost 7 bases and the V segment lost 1 base, leaving 3 bases of the junction unmatched. This CDR3 region has 13 residues. DNA of the CDR3: TGTGCCAGCAGCTTAGGTAGGACAGGGGAGCAGTACTTC. Encoded protein: CASSLGRTGEQYF.